These T cell receptor beta chains were read from a single sample in a study of CD8 T cells in ankylosing spondylitis. Each CDR3 protein gets one entry after TCRdb re-called the 5' RACE reads with MiXCR. The repertoire holds around 890,000 distinct CDR3 sequences, with about 10% as singletons. The source material was blood, either unsorted or a sorted T cell fraction (not recorded which). All receptors come from a male donor with ankylosing spondylitis. Each CDR3 is given with its conserved first and last residue. The D gene is left open where the match is weak. Clone size is not always given. Where it is, it says once, few, many or a class for expanded clones.

v_gene	abundance	d_gene	j_gene	CDR3aa	CDR3nt
TRBV7-8	many	NA	TRBJ1-1	CASSLVSGPHTEAFF	TGTGCCAGCAGCTTAGTTAGTGGCCCCCACACTGAAGCTTTCTTT
TRBV7-2	many	NA	TRBJ2-3	CASSFQGRTDTQYF	TGTGCCAGCAGCTTTCAGGGGCGCACAGATACGCAGTATTTT
TRBV12-5	NA	NA	TRBJ2-7	CASGRVSGSIYEQYF	TGTGCTAGTGGTCGGGTTTCAGGGTCGATCTACGAGCAGTACTTC
TRBV11-2	many	TRBD2	TRBJ2-7	CASSRGLAGGTPYEQYF	TGTGCCAGCAGCAGGGGACTAGCGGGAGGAACCCCCTACGAGCAGTACTTC
TRBV5-5	NA	NA	TRBJ1-1	CASSRTAEQIWTEAFF	TGTGCCAGCAGCAGGACGGCTGAACAGATATGGACTGAAGCTTTCTTT
TRBV10-3	few	NA	TRBJ1-5	CAISESRLMPQHF	TGTGCCATCAGTGAGTCGAGATTGATGCCCCAGCATTTT
TRBV7-9	NA	NA	TRBJ2-2	CASNLDGTGELFF	TGTGCCAGCAACCTGGATGGCACCGGGGAGCTGTTTTTT
TRBV4-2	few	TRBD2	TRBJ2-7	CASSQVRGAYEQYF	TGTGCCAGCAGCCAAGTCCGGGGGGCCTACGAGCAGTACTTC
TRBV10-1	NA	NA	TRBJ2-1	CASAGYAENEQFF	TGCGCCAGCGCGGGCTACGCGGAGAATGAGCAGTTCTTC
TRBV7-2	NA	NA	TRBJ2-1	CASSPRSLEFNEQFF	TGTGCCAGCAGCCCCCGATCACTAGAATTCAATGAGCAGTTCTTC
TRBV12-3/TRBV12-4	many	NA	TRBJ1-3	CASSSGPAGNTIYF	TGTGCCAGCAGTTCGGGACCGGCGGGAAACACCATATATTTT
TRBV3-1	few	NA	TRBJ2-2	CASSHLGPSGGELFF	TGTGCCAGCAGCCACCTCGGGCCCAGCGGCGGGGAGCTGTTTTTT
TRBV7-8	few	NA	TRBJ2-7	CASSFLRGFSYEQYF	TGTGCCAGCAGCTTTCTTCGTGGGTTTTCCTACGAGCAGTACTTC
TRBV5-1	many	NA	TRBJ1-2	CASSEQSGYGYTF	TGCGCCAGCAGCGAACAAAGTGGCTATGGCTACACCTTC
TRBV5-1	many	NA	TRBJ2-1	CASSFSGDNEQFF	TGCGCCAGCAGCTTCTCTGGAGATAATGAGCAGTTCTTC
TRBV20-1	few	TRBD2	TRBJ2-7	CSARDGRSSYEQYF	TGCAGTGCTAGGGACGGGAGGAGCTCCTACGAGCAGTACTTC
TRBV12-3/TRBV12-4	many	TRBD2	TRBJ2-1	CASSFYKAGGPFDEQFF	TGTGCCAGCAGTTTTTACAAGGCGGGAGGGCCTTTCGATGAGCAGTTCTTC
TRBV28	few	TRBD1	TRBJ1-1	CASHGTENTEAFF	TGTGCCAGCCACGGGACAGAGAACACTGAAGCTTTCTTT
TRBV6-2/TRBV6-3	few	TRBD1	TRBJ2-3	CASRRTGLGDTQYF	TGTGCCAGCAGGAGGACAGGGCTGGGAGATACGCAGTATTTT
TRBV5-1	NA	TRBD1	TRBJ1-5	CASSQGQGNNQPQHF	TGCGCCAGCAGCCAGGGACAGGGGAACAATCAGCCCCAGCATTTT
TRBV7-2	NA	NA	TRBJ1-4	CASSQAGLTNEKLFF	TGTGCCAGCAGCCAAGCGGGGCTAACTAATGAAAAACTGTTTTTT
TRBV6-5	many	NA	TRBJ1-6	CASSLAFVSYNSPLHF	TGTGCCAGCAGTTTGGCCTTCGTCTCCTATAATTCACCCCTCCACTTT
TRBV9	NA	NA	TRBJ2-1	CASSVGIRAVRNYNEQFF	TGTGCCAGCAGCGTAGGTATCCGAGCGGTCCGGAACTACAATGAGCAGTTCTTC
TRBV6-1	few	NA	TRBJ1-1	CASSAGGGMNTEAFF	TGTGCCAGCAGTGCGGGAGGGGGGATGAACACTGAAGCTTTCTTT
TRBV24-1	NA	TRBD2	TRBJ2-5	CATSDHSGGLRETQYF	TGTGCCACCAGTGACCATAGCGGGGGCCTTAGGGAGACCCAGTACTTC
TRBV20-1	NA	TRBD2	TRBJ2-5	CSARTSGGGWWETQYF	TGCAGTGCTAGGACTAGCGGGGGGGGTTGGTGGGAGACCCAGTACTTC
TRBV6-1	many	NA	TRBJ2-6	CASSNQVVSGANVLTF	TGTGCCAGCAGTAATCAGGTAGTCTCTGGGGCCAACGTCCTGACTTTC
TRBV21-1	few	NA	TRBJ2-7	CASSGLASHHEQYF	TGTGCCAGCAGCGGGCTGGCTTCTCACCACGAGCAGTACTTC
TRBV5-1	few	TRBD2	TRBJ2-1	CASSPGLPANEQFF	TGCGCCAGCAGCCCGGGACTACCCGCGAACGAGCAGTTCTTC
TRBV4-3	many	NA	TRBJ2-6	CASSQEFSKSGANVLTF	TGCGCCAGCAGCCAAGAATTCTCGAAATCTGGGGCCAACGTCCTGACTTTC
TRBV11-3	NA	NA	TRBJ2-1	CASSFGSLYEQFF	TGTGCCAGCAGCTTCGGCAGCCTCTATGAGCAGTTCTTC
TRBV5-1	few	NA	TRBJ1-6	CASSIGGSPLHF	TGCGCCAGCAGCATAGGGGGTTCACCCCTCCACTTT
TRBV5-1	NA	NA	TRBJ2-1	CASRGGNEQFF	TGCGCCAGCAGGGGAGGTAATGAGCAGTTCTTC
TRBV20-1	NA	NA	TRBJ1-5	CRVADRSNQPQHF	TGCAGGGTGGCGGACCGTAGCAATCAGCCCCAGCATTTT
TRBV10-3	few	TRBD1	TRBJ2-1	CAIAGTAISYNEQFF	TGTGCCATTGCCGGGACAGCAATTTCCTACAATGAGCAGTTCTTC
TRBV20-1	few	TRBD2	TRBJ2-1	CSASSASSGSRDNEQFF	TGCAGTGCTAGTAGTGCGTCCAGCGGGAGTCGGGATAATGAGCAGTTCTTC
TRBV7-2	many	TRBD2	TRBJ2-7	CASSEGLAGTYEQYF	TGTGCCAGCAGCGAGGGACTAGCGGGGACCTACGAGCAGTACTTC
TRBV10-3	few	NA	TRBJ2-1	CAIGRSDEQFF	TGTGCCATCGGGAGGTCGGATGAGCAGTTCTTC
TRBV6-2/TRBV6-3	NA	NA	TRBJ2-1	CASSYGLPRYNEQFF	TGTGCCAGCAGTTATGGTCTCCCCCGTTACAATGAGCAGTTCTTC